These 10 T cell receptor beta chains came from one sample sequenced in a study of shared clonotypes between healthy human individuals (dated by TCRdb to the early 2020s). Library construction relied on the immunoSEQ multiplex PCR assay. TCRdb stores this immuneACCESS table with in-frame sequences only. Part of the clones is absent; in the studies checked, under half of the shortfall reflects unresolved V genes, and no reason is known for the rest. A total of about 2.3 million clones appear in this sample, around 92% of them only once. The ten top clones hold around 0.4% of the sample. The sample was naive CD4+ T cells from PBMCs. The sample's cell subset or site, from its label and the paper: CD45RA+ positively selected. All receptors derive from a man between 18 and 35 years old in good health. Some clones in this sample may be carry-over from other donors' samples.

The V gene is TRBV6-1, the J gene TRBJ1-5; D gene unclear. This CDR3 has 14 amino acids. CDR1 is MNHNS, CDR2 SASEGT, per germline. V lost 5 bases and J 0 bases, leaving 8 bases between the germline ends. This chain's CDR3 is CASSRQVSNQPQHF. The CDR3 DNA is TGTGCCAGCAGTCGACAAGTTAGCAATCAGCCCCAGCATTTT.

This chain links TRBV28 with TRBJ1-5; no reliable D call. CDR3 size: 12 residues. CDR1 and CDR2 from the germline V gene are MDHEN and SYDVKM. Between the trimmed V and J ends, which lost 2 bases and 11 bases, there was a span of 10 bases. The CDR3 loop reads CASSLGLMAQHF. Here the CDR3 DNA reads TGTGCCAGCAGTTTAGGGCTTATGGCCCAGCATTTT.

The chain carries TRBV28 and TRBJ2-5; TRBD2 matches at 13 bases. CDR1 is MDHEN, CDR2 SYDVKM, per germline. The trim removed 6 bases at V and 5 bases at J, leaving 15 bases unmatched. This CDR3 comprises 18 residues. The CDR3 is CASRTQGLAGPRGETQYF. The CDR3 DNA is TGTGCCAGCAGGACGCAGGGACTAGCGGGACCCCGGGGGGAGACCCAGTACTTC.

The count of this clone is one. The chain recombines TRBV4-2 with TRBJ1-3; D uncertain. The CDR3 sequence is 14 residues long. From germline, CDR1 is LGHNA and CDR2 YNFKEQ. V dropped 4 bases and J dropped 2 bases, with 9 bases sitting between them. The CDR3 DNA sequence: TGTGCCAGCAGCCCCGGTGGGGCTGGAAACACCATATATTTT. This codes for CASSPGGAGNTIYF.

The rearrangement uses TRBV28 and TRBJ1-2, with D unclear. Germline CDR1 MDHEN, CDR2 SYDVKM. V lost 0 bases and J 8 bases, leaving 10 bases between the germline ends. CDR3 length: 13 amino acids. DNA for the CDR3: TGTGCCAGCAGTTTATGGCCAGAAAGCGGCTACACCTTC. This translates into CASSLWPESGYTF.

The chain uses TRBV7-2 and TRBJ1-2; D ambiguous. Trimming cost V 5 bases and J 4 bases, with 8 bases left between them. Per germline, CDR1 SGHTA and CDR2 FQGNSA. This CDR3 contains 12 residues. The CDR3 nucleotides read TGTGCCAGCAGCATAGATTCCTATGGCTACACCTTC. As protein: CASSIDSYGYTF.

The chain links TRBV11-3 to TRBJ2-7, with 7 bases matching TRBD2. The CDR3 loop spans 14 amino acids. Unmatched junction bases numbered 2, after V lost 1 base and J lost 2 bases. The germline CDR1 and CDR2 sequences are SGHNT and YENEEA. The CDR3 region is CASSLGGTTYEQYF. DNA of the CDR3: TGTGCCAGCAGCTTAGGGGGGACTACCTACGAGCAGTACTTC.

This chain links TRBV28 with TRBJ1-1, with 10 bases aligning to TRBD1. Germline lookup yields CDR1 MDHEN and CDR2 SYDVKM. After removal of 3 bases from V and 4 bases from J, the junction contained 14 bases not matched to a gene. This CDR3 spans 18 amino acids. CDR3 nucleotide sequence: TGTGCCAGCAGTTTCCAACCGGGACAGGGGTTTCGGGGCACTGAAGCTTTCTTT. This gives the protein CASSFQPGQGFRGTEAFF.

The chain is built from TRBV6-1 and TRBJ2-2; 10 nucleotides align to TRBD1. Losses at the gene ends were 8 bases for V and 4 bases for J; bases not matched to a gene: 4. The CDR3 length is 14 residues. The germline CDR1 and CDR2 sequences are MNHNS and SASEGT. The CDR3 here is CASDRGRSTGELFF. As DNA, the CDR3 is TGTGCCAGCGACAGGGGGCGATCCACCGGGGAGCTGTTTTTT.

The rearrangement links TRBV14 to TRBJ2-1; TRBD1 matches 9 bases. The J segment lost 8 bases and the V segment lost 2 bases, leaving 7 bases of the junction unmatched. Germline V lookup: CDR1 SGHDN, CDR2 FVKESK. The CDR3 covers 15 residues. The CDR3 DNA is TGTGCCAGCAGCCAACCCGGACAGGGGACCTATGAGCAGTTCTTC. Its translation is CASSQPGQGTYEQFF.